The clone carrying this T cell receptor beta chain was seen a few times. The antigen remains unidentified. TCRdb redid the calling of the 5' RACE reads with MiXCR, one entry per CDR3 protein. In the table there are around 450,000 distinct CDR3 sequences, 12% to 15% of which are singletons. This sample is part of a study of identical twins. Overall study results and limits: The analysis was cross-sectional rather than longitudinal within donors.

The same data also went into a second study, on yellow fever vaccine responses in identical twins.

Sequencing was performed on CD4+ T cells sorted from blood. The sequence derives from a woman aged 18-29 years in good health.

In DNA form, the CDR3 reads TGTGCCATCAGTGGGATAGGACAGGGAAGGGAGCAGTTCTTC. Encoded protein: CAISGIGQGREQFF. This chain connects TRBV10-3 to TRBJ2-1; 8 bases agree with TRBD1. V was pared by 4 bases and J by 10 bases, with 9 bases of the junction left unmatched. CDR1 and CDR2 from the germline V gene are ENHRY and SYGVKD. The CDR3 is 14 amino acids.